The 18 T cell receptor beta chains below were found in one sample sequenced in a study of blood T cell repertoires in COVID-19. The method was immunoSEQ multiplex PCR; TCRdb's version includes in-frame clones alone and lacks a portion of them. The table records tens of thousands of clones, around nine tenths of them present only once. Sequencing input: peripheral blood. Every receptor here comes from a woman aged 60 to 75 with COVID-19, enrolled during active disease.

The chain couples TRBV5-1 to TRBJ2-7; 10 bases match TRBD2. V shed 4 bases, J shed 5 bases, and the junction held 9 bases outside the gene matches. There are 15 residues in the CDR3. Germline assignment: CDR1 SGHRS and CDR2 YFSETQ. CDR3 sequence: CASSPPSGSSDEQYF. The CDR3 bases are TGCGCCAGCAGCCCTCCTAGCGGGAGTTCGGACGAGCAGTACTTC.

V is TRBV7-2 and J is TRBJ1-1; tentative D call: TRBD1 (6 bases). Trimming left V 1 base short and J 6 bases short, with 9 bases between. The CDR3 consists of 13 residues. Germline CDR1 reads SGHTA; CDR2 reads FQGNSA. The CDR3 DNA is TGTGCCAGCAGCTTAGTCAGGACAGCTGAAGCTTTCTTT. It translates to CASSLVRTAEAFF.

This rearrangement joins TRBV5-8 to TRBJ2-7; 14 bases agree with TRBD2. Germline trimming cut 5 bases from V and 4 bases from J; bases unmatched to any gene: 5. CDR1 SGHTS and CDR2 YDEGEE come from the germline V gene. The CDR3 is made up of 15 amino acids. The CDR3 loop reads CASRGTSGREYEQYF. Written as DNA, the CDR3 is TGTGCCAGCAGGGGGACTAGCGGGAGAGAATACGAGCAGTACTTC.

The V call is TRBV7-8, the J call TRBJ2-1; tentative D call: TRBD1 (6 bases). This CDR3 contains 15 residues. Germline V gene data show CDR1 as SGHVS and CDR2 as FQNEAQ. V was cut by 2 bases and J by 2 bases, with 10 bases left in between. The CDR3 DNA reads TGTGCCAGCAGCTTACGGGACAACACCTACAATGAGCAGTTCTTC. This codes for CASSLRDNTYNEQFF.

The chain has TRBV7-2 and TRBJ2-2, with 7 bases that match TRBD2. This CDR3 spans 18 amino acids. Germline-derived CDR1 and CDR2 are SGHTA and FQGNSA. The V and J ends lost 3 bases and 0 bases, in that order; junction bases with no gene match: 10. The CDR3 loop is CASSFAPGLVSNTGELFF. DNA for the CDR3: TGTGCCAGCAGCTTCGCCCCTGGACTAGTGTCGAACACCGGGGAGCTGTTTTTT.

The chain joins TRBV11-2 to TRBJ2-7, with D possibly matching TRBD2 (6 bases). This CDR3 spans 15 amino acids. The V end lost 6 bases, the J end lost 6 bases, and 21 bases lay between the germline ends. The V gene's germline CDR1 is SGHAT and CDR2 FQNNGV. CDR3 nucleotides: TGTGCCAGCAGTAGTTACGGGAGTCCCCTCGTCGAGCAGTACTTC. Amino acids: CASSSYGSPLVEQYF.

The chain links TRBV30 to TRBJ1-1, with D perhaps TRBD1 (5 bases). CDR1 GTSNPN and CDR2 SVGIG come from the germline V gene (reference sequence). The CDR3 extends over 13 amino acids. V dropped 4 bases and J dropped 0 bases, with 9 bases sitting between them. The CDR3 DNA is TGTGCCTGGAAGCAGGGCCTGAACACTGAAGCTTTCTTT. It encodes CAWKQGLNTEAFF.

This clone appeared once. This chain links TRBV3-1 (or the pseudogene TRBV3-2) with TRBJ2-5; 7 bases line up with TRBD1. V trimming: 4 bases; J trimming: 7 bases; junction bases outside the gene matches: 12. In germline, CDR1 is LGHDT, CDR2 YNNKEL (reference sequence). There are 15 residues in the CDR3. The chain's CDR3 is CASSLHKGASATQYF. The DNA for the CDR3 is TGTGCCAGCAGCCTTCATAAGGGGGCCTCTGCGACCCAGTACTTC.

The V gene is TRBV3-1 (or the pseudogene TRBV3-2), the J gene TRBJ1-4; D remains ambiguous. This CDR3 has 15 amino acids. The germline V and J ends were trimmed by 2 bases and 8 bases, with 15 bases remaining between them. Germline assignment: CDR1 LGHDT and CDR2 YNNKEL (reference sequence). CDR3 residues: CASSQSRITREKLFF. CDR3 nucleotides: TGTGCCAGCAGCCAATCCAGGATTACGAGAGAAAAACTGTTTTTT.

The CDR3 is CASRAQTGSGQPQHF. DNA of the CDR3: TGTGCCAGCAGAGCACAGACAGGGTCGGGTCAGCCCCAGCATTTT. The chain employs TRBV2 and TRBJ1-5; TRBD1 aligns across 7 bases. The CDR3 runs 15 residues. The germline gives CDR1 SNHLY, CDR2 FYNNEI. With V trimmed by 6 bases and J by 6 bases, 11 bases remained unmatched.

The chain has TRBV10-3 and TRBJ1-1, with D hard to call. V lost 8 bases and J lost 3, with 13 bases in between. Germline loops: CDR1 ENHRY, CDR2 SYGVKD. This CDR3 contains 13 residues. CDR3 coding DNA: TGTGCCATCGGCTTCGGGGAAGACACTGAAGCTTTCTTT. Protein: CAIGFGEDTEAFF.

The rearrangement joins TRBV27 to TRBJ1-1; possible D gene TRBD1, 6 bases. Deletions cut 10 bases from V and 0 bases from J, with 15 bases between. The CDR3 is 14 residues long. Germline lookup yields CDR1 MNHEY and CDR2 SMNVEV (reference sequence). The CDR3 region is CATSRDNVNTEAFF. CDR3 bases: TGTGCCACGTCCAGGGACAACGTGAACACTGAAGCTTTCTTT.

The chain is built from TRBV11-3 and TRBJ2-1; 9 positions agree with TRBD2. Germline V gene data show CDR1 as SGHNT and CDR2 as YENEEA. The CDR3 is 15 amino acids. With V trimmed by 0 bases and J by 10 bases, 7 bases remained unmatched. The CDR3 bases are TGTGCCAGCAGCTTAGATGGTCTAGCGGGGAGGGAGCAGTTCTTC. It is translated as CASSLDGLAGREQFF.

The gene calls are TRBV5-1 and TRBJ1-4; 8 nucleotides align to TRBD1. Germline V gene lookup returns CDR1 SGHRS and CDR2 YFSETQ. V shed 5 bases and J 2 bases; nucleotides not matched to a gene: 23. This CDR3 is built from 21 residues. The CDR3 region has the DNA TGCGCCAGCAGGGGAGACTCCAGGGGGCGCGGATCTAGCTGGACTAATGAAAAACTGTTTTTT. Its translation is CASRGDSRGRGSSWTNEKLFF.

This chain joins TRBV14 and TRBJ2-7; 11 bases match TRBD2. J gave up 4 bases and V 5 bases, and 7 bases lay outside the gene matches. This CDR3 has 15 residues. Germline lookup yields CDR1 SGHDN and CDR2 FVKESK. The CDR3 loop reads CASSVTSGRYYEQYF. Here the CDR3 DNA reads TGTGCCAGCAGCGTAACTAGCGGGAGATATTACGAGCAGTACTTC.

The chain links TRBV6-5 to TRBJ1-5, with 9 bases identical to TRBD1. Germline V gene data show CDR1 as MNHEY and CDR2 as SVGAGI. CDR3 length equals 16 residues. Germline trimming cut 0 bases from V and 6 bases from J; bases unmatched to any gene: 6. CDR3 in amino acids: CASSYSGTGLGQPQHF. DNA for the CDR3: TGTGCCAGCAGTTACTCCGGGACAGGGTTAGGTCAGCCCCAGCATTTT.

V and J are TRBV30 and TRBJ2-4; 8 bases agree with TRBD1. The germline CDR1 and CDR2 sequences are GTSNPN and SVGIG (reference sequence). CDR3 length: 16 amino acids. J gave up 4 bases and V 3 bases, and 11 bases lay outside the gene matches. The CDR3 region has the DNA TGTGCCTGGAGCCAGGCAGGGACAGGCCGTAAAAACATTCAGTACTTC. It is translated as CAWSQAGTGRKNIQYF.

V usage is TRBV5-1 and J usage is TRBJ2-7; the match to TRBD1 covers 10 bases. V was clipped by 2 bases and J by 4 bases; unmatched bases: 6. In germline, CDR1 is SGHRS, CDR2 YFSETQ. This CDR3 has 15 residues. The CDR3 DNA sequence: TGCGCCAGCAGCTTCGGGACAGGGGCATCTTACGAGCAGTACTTC. Its protein is CASSFGTGASYEQYF.